One and the same sample provided the 27 T cell receptor beta chains below, sequenced in a study of post-analysis software for immune sequencing data. Study outcomes and limitations: In patients, roughly five TRBV segments were more frequent than in controls, with TRBV5-6, TRBV5-1 and TRBV20-1 among them.

No antigen has been identified for these receptors. Researchers reported that TCR beta cDNA libraries carried unique molecular identifiers. Via MiXCR, TCRdb re-called the PCR reads, giving one row per CDR3 protein. The repertoire consists of roughly 870,000 distinct CDR3 sequences, with 53% occurring once and the leading ten covering approximately 4.5%. Material: blood. Receptor source: a girl aged 10 to 17 with multiple sclerosis.

The chain couples TRBV20-1 to TRBJ2-5; 8 nucleotides align to TRBD1. J lost 2 bases, V lost 2 bases, and 10 bases had no gene match. Germline CDR1 reads DFQATT; CDR2 reads SNEGSKA (reference sequence). There are 16 residues in the CDR3. CDR3 DNA sequence: TGCAGTGCTAGATCCGGGCAGGGGGCCTTTCAAGAGACCCAGTACTTC. This translates into CSARSGQGAFQETQYF.

The V gene is TRBV20-1, the J gene TRBJ2-5; D ambiguous. The V gene's germline CDR1 is DFQATT and CDR2 SNEGSKA (reference sequence). This CDR3 is 15 amino acids long. Trimming cost V 1 base and J 2 bases, with 14 bases left between them. This CDR3 is CSARVSYRLQETQYF. The DNA of the CDR3 is TGCAGTGCTAGAGTCTCATATCGCCTTCAAGAGACCCAGTACTTC.

The DNA for the CDR3 is TGCAGTGCTAGAGATCTCGGGACTAGCTTCAATGAGCAGTTCTTC. It encodes CSARDLGTSFNEQFF. The V and J genes are TRBV20-1 and TRBJ2-1; TRBD2 aligns across 9 bases. Trimming took 0 bases from V and 6 from J; bases not matched to a gene: 6. Germline V gene sequence: CDR1 DFQATT, CDR2 SNEGSKA (reference sequence). The CDR3 consists of 15 residues.

The chain has TRBV20-1 and TRBJ1-4; D remains ambiguous. This CDR3 spans 14 amino acids. Per the germline V gene, CDR1 is DFQATT and CDR2 is SNEGSKA (reference sequence). With 6 bases removed from V and 4 bases from J, the gap between germline ends came to 15 bases. The CDR3 protein is CSAPPSGRNEKLFF. In DNA, the CDR3 is TGCAGTGCCCCGCCCTCAGGCCGTAATGAAAAACTGTTTTTT.

This chain links TRBV20-1 with TRBJ2-3, with TRBD1 as a possible D gene (5 bases). The germline CDR1 and CDR2 sequences are DFQATT and SNEGSKA (reference sequence). The CDR3 length is 12 residues. The V gene lost 2 bases and the J gene lost 5 bases, with 8 bases spanning the gap. In nucleotides, the CDR3 is TGCAGTGCTAGACAGGGTGGAGATACGCAGTATTTT. It codes for CSARQGGDTQYF.

In its sample, this clonotype was seen a few times. V usage is TRBV10-3 and J usage is TRBJ2-7; D remains ambiguous. Germline V gene lookup returns CDR1 ENHRY and CDR2 SYGVKD. This CDR3 has 14 residues. Trimming took off 2 bases at V and 3 bases at J, with 11 bases between the two ends. CDR3 bases: TGTGCCATCAGTGAGAATCCGGCTGACTACGAGCAGTACTTC. Protein sequence: CAISENPADYEQYF.

There are a few counts of this clonotype. CDR3 nucleotide sequence: TGTGCCACCAGCAGAGGTGAGGGGGGGTCCGGCTACACCTTC. Translating gives CATSRGEGGSGYTF. The chain carries TRBV15 and TRBJ1-2; tentative D call: TRBD1 (6 bases). Deletions cut 1 base from V and 8 bases from J, with 14 bases between. CDR1 and CDR2 (germline): LNHNV, YYDKDF (reference sequence). CDR3 length: 14 residues. The full variable domain, rest sourced from reference TRBV15 and TRBJ1-2, is DAMVIQNPRYQVTQFGKPVTLSCSQTLNHNVMYWYQQKSSQAPKLLFHYYDKDFNNEADTPDNFQSRRPNTSFCFLDIRSPGLGDTAMYLCATSRGEGGSGYTFGSGTRLTVV.

This clonotype was counted only a few times. The chain links TRBV29-1 to TRBJ2-5; 9 nucleotides match TRBD1. This CDR3 region has 12 residues. The trim removed 6 bases at V and 5 bases at J, leaving 4 bases unmatched. CDR1 and CDR2 (germline): SQVTM, ANQGSEA. CDR3 nucleotide sequence: TGCAGCGTGGGTGACAGGGGGGAGACCCAGTACTTC. It yields the protein CSVGDRGETQYF. Together with reference TRBV29-1 and TRBJ2-5, the CDR3 gives the full variable domain: SAVISQKPSRDICQRGTSLTIQCQVDSQVTMMFWYRQQPGQSLTLIATANQGSEATYESGFVIDKFPISRPNLTFSTLTVSNMSPEDSSIYLCSVGDRGETQYFGPGTRLLVL.

This clonotype was seen a handful of times. The CDR3 bases are TGTGCCAGCAGCCAACCGGACAGGGTGCCGGGTGAGCAGTACTTC. Translation: CASSQPDRVPGEQYF. The genes are TRBV3-1 and TRBJ2-7; 8 positions match TRBD1. The CDR3 runs 15 residues. The V and J ends lost 2 bases and 7 bases, in that order; junction bases with no gene match: 10. Germline V CDR1 and CDR2: LGHDT, YNNKEL (reference sequence).

The rearrangement joins TRBV20-1 to TRBJ2-3, with 11 bases fitting TRBD2. J lost 4 bases, V lost 5 bases, and 5 bases had no gene match. CDR1 is DFQATT, CDR2 SNEGSKA, per germline (reference sequence). The CDR3 contains 14 residues. Here the CDR3 reads CSAGRLAGSDTQYF. In DNA, the CDR3 is TGCAGTGCTGGGCGACTAGCGGGATCAGATACGCAGTATTTT.

In its sample, this clonotype was seen a few times. V usage is TRBV5-1 and J usage is TRBJ2-7, with TRBD1 matching over 12 bases. V lost 4 bases, J lost 3 bases, and 5 bases stayed unmatched. CDR1 is SGHRS and CDR2 is YFSETQ in the germline V gene. The CDR3 loop spans 15 amino acids. The CDR3 protein is CASSPGTGGLYEQYF. The DNA of the CDR3 is TGCGCCAGCAGCCCCGGGACAGGGGGCCTCTACGAGCAGTACTTC.

This clonotype has at least ten counts. The V gene is TRBV18, the J gene TRBJ2-7, with 9 bases fitting TRBD2. Germline loops: CDR1 KGHSH, CDR2 LQKENI. Losses at the gene ends were 6 bases for V and 3 bases for J; bases not matched to a gene: 24. The CDR3 is 20 amino acids. The CDR3 DNA reads as TGTGCCAGCTCGTATGGGCTGGAACTAGCGGGCACCAAACCTATCTACGAGCAGTACTTC. Amino acid sequence: CASSYGLELAGTKPIYEQYF.

The V and J genes are TRBV27 and TRBJ1-2, with D maybe TRBD1 (5 bases). The CDR3 is 14 residues long. Germline V gives CDR1 MNHEY, CDR2 SMNVEV (reference sequence). Trimming left V 0 bases short and J 8 bases short, with 13 bases between. The CDR3 region is CASSLSEGLGGYTF. CDR3 bases: TGTGCCAGCAGTTTATCAGAGGGGCTAGGGGGCTACACCTTC.

This clonotype was seen a handful of times. J is TRBJ2-5 and V is TRBV20-1; TRBD1 matches at 12 bases. From germline, CDR1 is DFQATT and CDR2 SNEGSKA (reference sequence). J gave up 5 bases and V 6 bases, and 10 bases lay outside the gene matches. This CDR3 region has 15 residues. The CDR3 is CSAQRGDRGPETQYF. CDR3 DNA sequence: TGCAGTGCCCAGCGAGGGGACAGGGGGCCGGAGACCCAGTACTTC.

The rearrangement uses TRBV6-6 and TRBJ2-5; 7 bases line up with TRBD1. The CDR3 loop spans 17 amino acids. The V gene's germline CDR1 is MNHNY and CDR2 SVGAGI (reference sequence). J lost 2 bases, V lost 2 bases, and 11 bases had no gene match. The CDR3 coding sequence is TGTGCCAGCAGTTACGGAGTTTGGACAGGCCTACAAGAGACCCAGTACTTC. Protein sequence: CASSYGVWTGLQETQYF.

The chain carries TRBV20-1 and TRBJ2-1; D gene uncertain. Germline-derived CDR1 and CDR2 are DFQATT and SNEGSKA (reference sequence). Trimming shortened V by 3 bases and J by 0 bases, and 9 bases separated the two germline ends. This CDR3 region has 14 residues. The CDR3 reads CSARERLSYNEQFF. Here the CDR3 DNA reads TGCAGTGCTAGGGAGAGGCTCTCCTACAATGAGCAGTTCTTC.

This clonotype was seen more than once but under ten times. This CDR3 is CASSWTSGQETQYF. The CDR3 DNA reads TGTGCCAGCAGCTGGACTAGCGGCCAAGAGACCCAGTACTTC. V and J are TRBV7-9 and TRBJ2-5; TRBD2 matches at 10 bases. V trimming: 4 bases; J trimming: 1 base; junction bases outside the gene matches: 0. The CDR3 consists of 14 residues. CDR1 and CDR2 (germline): SEHNR, FQNEAQ (reference sequence).

On this clonotype: Relative to the germline gene, one junction end is altered; a read error may explain this. The chain is built from TRBV7-7 and TRBJ2-3, with D hard to call. This CDR3 spans 14 amino acids. Germline lookup yields CDR1 SSHAT and CDR2 FNYEAQ (reference sequence). The CDR3 is CASSLGASSDTQYF. The CDR3 DNA follows: TGTGCTAGCAGCTTAGGCGCTTCTTCGGATACGCAGTATTTT.

The chain combines TRBV4-1 with TRBJ1-1, with D unclear. Between the trimmed V and J ends, which lost 4 bases and 3 bases, there was a span of 12 bases. CDR3 length: 14 amino acids. The V gene's germline CDR1 is MGHRA and CDR2 YSYEKL. This CDR3 reads CASSRVGVDTEAFF. In DNA, the CDR3 is TGCGCCAGCAGCCGGGTCGGGGTGGACACTGAAGCTTTCTTT.

This clonotype was seen a few times. The chain employs TRBV27 and TRBJ2-7, with no clear D. Trimming shortened V by 5 bases and J by 2 bases, and 10 bases separated the two germline ends. Per germline, CDR1 MNHEY and CDR2 SMNVEV (reference sequence). The CDR3 sequence is 13 residues long. CDR3 region: CASSLAEPYEQYF. DNA of the CDR3: TGTGCCAGCAGTCTGGCGGAACCCTACGAGCAGTACTTC.

This chain joins TRBV29-1 and TRBJ1-1; no reliable D call. This CDR3 has 11 residues. Germline values: CDR1 SQVTM, CDR2 ANQGSEA. The V gene lost 4 bases and the J gene lost 2 bases, with 5 bases spanning the gap. The CDR3 nucleotides are TGCAGCGTTGTCCCTAACACTGAAGCTTTCTTT. Its translation is CSVVPNTEAFF.

This clonotype was detected a few times. The J gene is TRBJ2-1, the V gene TRBV28; D is uncertain. The germline gives CDR1 MDHEN, CDR2 SYDVKM. This CDR3 comprises 12 residues. Trimming left V 2 bases short and J 9 bases short, with 8 bases between. In nucleotides, the CDR3 is TGTGCCAGCAGTTTAACCCTCCGTGAGCAGTTCTTC. Amino acids: CASSLTLREQFF.

The chain couples TRBV20-1 to TRBJ1-1; D is unresolved. V lost 7 bases, J lost 1 base, and 7 bases lay in between. The CDR3 is 11 residues long. Germline CDR1 DFQATT, CDR2 SNEGSKA (reference sequence). The CDR3 loop reads CSGAGNTEAFF. CDR3 bases: TGCAGTGGGGCGGGGAACACTGAAGCTTTCTTT.

Concerning this clonotype: A much larger clone differs by one base, so this may be a read error. This chain uses TRBV6-1 with TRBJ2-6; D gene uncertain. V dropped 0 bases and J dropped 0 bases, with 0 bases sitting between them. This CDR3 comprises 14 residues. The germline V gene encodes CDR1 MNHNS and CDR2 SASEGT. The CDR3 sequence is CASSEASGANVLTF. The CDR3 DNA follows: TGTGCCAGCAGTGAAGCCTCTGGGGCCAACGTCCTGACTTTC.

This clonotype was seen repeatedly, ten times or more. The rearrangement uses TRBV6-4 and TRBJ2-3; D is perhaps TRBD2 (5 bases). Trimming shortened V by 3 bases and J by 0 bases, and 10 bases separated the two germline ends. Per germline, CDR1 MRHNA and CDR2 SNTAGT. This CDR3 contains 15 residues. CDR3 loop: CASSEEAASTDTQYF. The CDR3 DNA follows: TGTGCCAGCAGTGAAGAAGCGGCGAGCACAGATACGCAGTATTTT.

The chain uses TRBV7-9 and TRBJ2-7, with D perhaps being TRBD1 or TRBD2 (5 bases each). Germline CDR1 reads SEHNR; CDR2 reads FQNEAQ (reference sequence). The CDR3 totals 15 residues. V lost 7 bases to trimming and J lost 1 base, with 17 bases between them. CDR3 sequence reads: CASTLGEAVSYEQYF. For the CDR3, the DNA is TGTGCCAGCACCCTGGGGGAAGCGGTTTCCTACGAGCAGTACTTC.

The chain has TRBV27 and TRBJ2-4; D may be TRBD2 (7 bases). This CDR3 has 17 residues. V dropped 4 bases and J dropped 5 bases, with 21 bases sitting between them. CDR1 is MNHEY, CDR2 SMNVEV, per germline (reference sequence). CDR3: CASSSLADQGRENIQYF. In DNA form, the CDR3 reads TGTGCCAGCAGTTCTCTGGCGGATCAGGGGAGGGAAAACATTCAGTACTTC.